In this sample, the clone carrying this T cell receptor (beta chain) turned up many times. Its antigen remains unknown. These data belong to a study of response to subunit inactivated influenza vaccine. Each CDR3 protein is one row after TCRdb ran MiXCR on the RT-PCR reads. The sample lists more than 450,000 distinct CDR3 sequences, about 12% seen once, with approximately 10% in the top ten. This CDR3 is built from 15 residues. Trimming cost V 4 bases and J 8 bases; bases outside gene matches: 12. CDR1 is SGHDT, CDR2 YYEEEE, per germline. Study-level findings and limits: A suggestion made by the authors is that each seasonal influenza vaccination recruits few new T cells.

The rearrangement uses TRBV5-6 and TRBJ2-1, with 7 bases identical to TRBD1. The TCR sequence derives from a man aged 45-65 years who received an inactivated influenza vaccine. This sample comprised PBMCs from blood, obtained on the day of vaccination. The CDR3 spells CASSKLDRAGDEQFF. CDR3 sequence (DNA): TGTGCCAGCAGCAAACTAGACAGGGCAGGGGATGAGCAGTTCTTC.